This T cell receptor (beta chain) was found in a study of TIL therapy for anti-PD-1-resistant metastatic lung cancer. Study context: Median patient age was approximately 58, ranging about 38-80 years.

Study results and caveats: Patients were highly selected, enriched for treatment-naive, never-smoker and oncogene-addicted cases. After infusion, TIL clonotypes partly replaced peripheral T cells and declined over months.

The V gene's germline CDR1 is MNHEY and CDR2 SMNVEV (reference sequence). The V gene end was trimmed by 4 bases and the J gene end by 0 bases; junction bases not matched to a gene: 7. CDR3 length equals 16 residues. Sample time point: pre-treatment sample, taken before nivolumab and TIL therapy. Stage 4 NSCLC adults joined between October 2017 and January 2020. The libraries were made with immunoSEQ v3. Repertoires were generated with immunoSEQ multiplex PCR, while TCRdb's copy carries only in-frame clones and drops some. This repertoire shows fewer than 65,000 clones, about 81% found once; its top ten account for less than 3.5%. This clone was detected only once. Its antigen is still unknown.

The chain joins TRBV27 to TRBJ2-7; 9 bases map to TRBD1. The source was blood, collected at baseline. This clonotype was obtained from a person between 30 and 79 years old with non-small cell lung cancer. CDR3 protein: CASSSPPGQGSYEQYF. The DNA for the CDR3 is TGTGCCAGCAGTTCTCCTCCGGGACAGGGCTCCTACGAGCAGTACTTC.